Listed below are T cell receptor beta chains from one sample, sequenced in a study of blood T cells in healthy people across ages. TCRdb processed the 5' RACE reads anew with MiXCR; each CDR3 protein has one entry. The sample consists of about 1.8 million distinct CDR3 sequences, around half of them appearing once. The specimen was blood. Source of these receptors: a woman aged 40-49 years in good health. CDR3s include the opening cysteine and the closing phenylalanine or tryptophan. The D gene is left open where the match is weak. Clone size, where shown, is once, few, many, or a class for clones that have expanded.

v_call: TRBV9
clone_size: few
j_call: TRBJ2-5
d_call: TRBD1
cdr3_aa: CASSGGTHGTGEETQYF
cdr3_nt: TGTGCCAGCAGCGGAGGAACCCACGGGACAGGGGAAGAGACCCAGTACTTC

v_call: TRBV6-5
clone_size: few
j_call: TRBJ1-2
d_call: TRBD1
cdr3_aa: CASSQGQGVWYGYTF
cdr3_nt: TGTGCCAGCAGTCAAGGACAGGGGGTTTGGTATGGCTACACCTTC

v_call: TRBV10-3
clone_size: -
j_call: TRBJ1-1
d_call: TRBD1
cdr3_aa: CAISAYDTGEDGTEAFF
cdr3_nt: TGTGCCATCAGCGCTTATGACACAGGGGAGGATGGGACTGAAGCTTTCTTT

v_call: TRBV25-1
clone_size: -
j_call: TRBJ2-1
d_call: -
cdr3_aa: CASSEWGIHNERFF
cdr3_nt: TGTGCCAGCAGTGAATGGGGGATCCACAATGAGCGGTTCTTC

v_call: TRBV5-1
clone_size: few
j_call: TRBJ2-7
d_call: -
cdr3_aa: CASSSYDSYEQYF
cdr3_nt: TGCGCCAGCAGCTCCTACGACAGCTACGAGCAGTACTTC

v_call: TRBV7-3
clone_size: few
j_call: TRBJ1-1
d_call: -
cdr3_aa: CASSEGGTEAFF
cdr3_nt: TGTGCCAGCAGCGAAGGAGGCACTGAAGCTTTCTTT

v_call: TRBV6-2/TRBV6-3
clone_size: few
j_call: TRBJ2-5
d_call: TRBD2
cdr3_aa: CASRGTSGLRTQYF
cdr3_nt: TGTGCCAGCAGGGGGACTAGCGGGTTACGGACCCAGTACTTC

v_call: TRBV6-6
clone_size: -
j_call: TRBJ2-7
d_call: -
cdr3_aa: CASRFNEQYF
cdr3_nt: TGTGCCAGCAGATTCAATGAGCAGTACTTC

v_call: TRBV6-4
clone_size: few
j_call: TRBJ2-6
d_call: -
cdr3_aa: CASSDSGHSGANVLTF
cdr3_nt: TGTGCCAGCAGTGACTCGGGACACTCTGGGGCCAACGTCCTGACTTTC

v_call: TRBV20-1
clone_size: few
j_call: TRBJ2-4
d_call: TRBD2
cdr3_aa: CSARDRDSGGLAKNIQYF
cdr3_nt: TGCAGTGCTAGAGATCGGGATAGCGGGGGGCTAGCCAAAAACATTCAGTACTTC

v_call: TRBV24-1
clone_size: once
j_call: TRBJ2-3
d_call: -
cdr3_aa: CATSDIRADTQYF
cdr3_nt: TGTGCCACCAGTGATATAAGGGCGGATACGCAGTATTTT

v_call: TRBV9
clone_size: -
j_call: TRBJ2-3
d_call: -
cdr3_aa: CASSPRTVRTDTQYF
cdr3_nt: TGTGCCAGCAGCCCCCGGACAGTGCGCACAGATACGCAGTATTTT

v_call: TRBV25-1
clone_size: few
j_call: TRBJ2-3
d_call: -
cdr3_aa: CASSEERATDTQYF
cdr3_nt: TGTGCCAGCAGTGAGGAGCGGGCGACAGATACGCAGTATTTT

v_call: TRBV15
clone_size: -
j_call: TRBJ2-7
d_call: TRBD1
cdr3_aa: CATSSRDRGYSYEQYF
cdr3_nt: TGTGCCACCAGCAGTCGCGACAGGGGGTACTCCTACGAGCAGTACTTC

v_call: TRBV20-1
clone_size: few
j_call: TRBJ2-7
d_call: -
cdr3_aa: CSAPDDSYEQYF
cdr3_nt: TGCAGTGCCCCGGACGACTCCTACGAGCAGTACTTC

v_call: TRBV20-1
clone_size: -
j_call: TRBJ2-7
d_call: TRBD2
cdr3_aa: CSATGTSSVRSYEQYF
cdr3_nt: TGCAGTGCTACCGGGACTAGCAGTGTTCGATCCTACGAGCAGTACTTC

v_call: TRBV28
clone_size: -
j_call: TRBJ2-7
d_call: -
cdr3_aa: CASTLPGAQDEQYF
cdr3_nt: TGTGCCAGCACCCTACCGGGGGCTCAGGACGAGCAGTACTTC